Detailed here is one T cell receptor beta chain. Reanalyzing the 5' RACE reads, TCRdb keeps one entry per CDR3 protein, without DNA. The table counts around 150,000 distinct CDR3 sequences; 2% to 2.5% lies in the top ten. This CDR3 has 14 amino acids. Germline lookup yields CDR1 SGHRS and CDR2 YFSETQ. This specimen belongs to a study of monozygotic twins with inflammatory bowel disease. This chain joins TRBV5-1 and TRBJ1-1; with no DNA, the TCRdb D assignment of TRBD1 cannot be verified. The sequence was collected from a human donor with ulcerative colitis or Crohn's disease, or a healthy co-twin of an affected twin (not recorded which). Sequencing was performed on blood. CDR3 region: CASSSAGQGAEAFF.